One sample yielded the 18 T cell receptor beta chains listed below, sequenced in a study of blood T cell repertoires in COVID-19. Method: immunoSEQ multiplex PCR; TCRdb's copy keeps in-frame clones and lacks some. The data hold 140,000 to 150,000 clones, with roughly three quarters observed a single time. What was sequenced was peripheral blood. All receptors come from a man in his fifties or sixties with active or convalescent COVID-19.

CDR3 region: CASSPGQGIQETQYF. CDR3 nucleotide sequence: TGTGCCAGCAGCCCGGGACAGGGGATCCAAGAGACCCAGTACTTC. The chain combines TRBV6-5 with TRBJ2-5; TRBD1 aligns across 10 bases. Germline values: CDR1 MNHEY, CDR2 SVGAGI. The V gene end was trimmed by 6 bases and the J gene end by 1 base; junction bases not matched to a gene: 5. The CDR3 loop spans 15 amino acids.

In its sample, this clone was seen many times. The V and J genes are TRBV6-5 and TRBJ2-7; 8 bases line up with TRBD2. The CDR3 runs to 14 residues. Germline V gives CDR1 MNHEY, CDR2 SVGAGI. V dropped 5 bases and J dropped 3; count of bases not matched to a gene: 6. CDR3 amino acids: CASSPPGTSYEQYF. DNA for the CDR3: TGTGCCAGCAGTCCTCCTGGGACTAGCTACGAGCAGTACTTC.

The rearrangement uses TRBV3-1 (or the pseudogene TRBV3-2) and TRBJ1-3; no definite D call. Germline assignment: CDR1 LGHDT and CDR2 YNNKEL (reference sequence). The V gene lost 0 bases and the J gene lost 0 bases, with 9 bases spanning the gap. The CDR3 length is 16 residues. The CDR3 nucleotides read TGTGCCAGCAGCCAAGAATCACAGAGCTCTGGAAACACCATATATTTT. Translated: CASSQESQSSGNTIYF.

This rearrangement joins TRBV11-1 to TRBJ2-1; 7 bases align to TRBD1. The CDR3 totals 15 residues. The germline V gene has CDR1 SGHAT and CDR2 FQDESV (reference sequence). V was pared by 2 bases and J by 3 bases, with 4 bases of the junction left unmatched. The CDR3 is CASSLSGQVYNEQFF. In nucleotides, the CDR3 is TGTGCCAGCAGCTTATCAGGACAGGTCTACAATGAGCAGTTCTTC.

The rearrangement joins TRBV11-3 to TRBJ2-3; D call uncertain. V lost 2 bases, J lost 0 bases, and 6 bases lay in between. This CDR3 has 14 amino acids. The germline V gene has CDR1 SGHNT and CDR2 YENEEA. The CDR3: CASSLRSSTDTQYF. The CDR3 nucleotides are TGTGCCAGCAGCTTAAGGAGTAGCACAGATACGCAGTATTTT.

The gene calls are TRBV29-1 and TRBJ2-2; TRBD1 matches at 10 bases. There are 15 residues in the CDR3. Losses at the gene ends were 4 bases for V and 6 bases for J; bases not matched to a gene: 8. From germline, CDR1 is SQVTM and CDR2 ANQGSEA. CDR3 region: CSVGVTGTGAGELFF. The CDR3 DNA follows: TGCAGCGTTGGTGTTACCGGGACAGGGGCCGGGGAGCTGTTTTTT.

The J gene is TRBJ1-1, the V gene TRBV7-8; 7 bases line up with TRBD1. Trimming took 2 bases from V and 6 from J; bases not matched to a gene: 9. The germline gives CDR1 SGHVS, CDR2 FQNEAQ. The CDR3 extends over 15 amino acids. The CDR3 region has the DNA TGTGCCAGCAGCTTAACCACAGGGGAGTTGTCTGAAGCTTTCTTT. Translated, it gives CASSLTTGELSEAFF.

The V gene is TRBV30, the J gene TRBJ1-6, with 7 bases fitting TRBD1. Unmatched junction bases numbered 6, after V lost 4 bases and J lost 6 bases. The CDR3 contains 14 residues. Germline CDR1 reads GTSNPN; CDR2 reads SVGIG (reference sequence). CDR3 in amino acids: CAWTLGTANSPLHF. The DNA of the CDR3 is TGTGCCTGGACCCTCGGGACAGCTAATTCACCCCTCCACTTT.

The chain recombines TRBV12-2 with TRBJ2-5; the table gives TRBD1 as D, unverified against the DNA. TRBV12-2 constitutes a pseudogene. CDR3 length: 15 amino acids. The CDR3 sequence is CASRLGQGCQETQYF. The CDR3 DNA reads as TGTGCAAGTCGCTTGGGACAGGGGTGCCAAGAGACCCAGTACTTC.

The J gene is TRBJ2-5, the V gene TRBV30, with 10 bases identical to TRBD2. Germline values: CDR1 GTSNPN, CDR2 SVGIG (reference sequence). The CDR3 extends over 16 amino acids. V gave up 0 bases and J gave up 4 bases; unmatched junction bases: 8. CDR3 sequence reads: CAWSVRLAGVRETQYF. CDR3 bases: TGTGCCTGGAGTGTACGGCTAGCGGGAGTGAGAGAGACCCAGTACTTC.

The gene calls are TRBV12-3 or TRBV12-4 and TRBJ1-1; no clear D. The CDR3 length is 13 residues. Trimming took off 8 bases at V and 2 bases at J, with 12 bases between the two ends. The CDR3 protein is CASASRVNTEAFF. The CDR3 bases are TGTGCCAGCGCTTCGAGAGTCAACACTGAAGCTTTCTTT.

This chain joins TRBV2 and TRBJ2-3; D uncertain. CDR1 and CDR2 (germline): SNHLY, FYNNEI. Trimming took off 8 bases at V and 6 bases at J, with 18 bases between the two ends. The CDR3 totals 14 residues. CDR3 in amino acids: CASVFDGSWDTQYF. The CDR3 coding sequence is TGTGCCAGCGTTTTTGACGGGTCGTGGGATACGCAGTATTTT.

The chain has TRBV28 and TRBJ2-4; D call uncertain. Trimming cost V 4 bases and J 2 bases, with 9 bases left between them. The CDR3 extends over 14 amino acids. The germline CDR1 and CDR2 sequences are MDHEN and SYDVKM. The CDR3 protein is CASSSSRTKNIQYF. CDR3 DNA: TGTGCCAGCAGTTCCAGTCGAACCAAAAACATTCAGTACTTC.

The rearrangement uses TRBV9 and TRBJ2-3; D uncertain. The CDR3 sequence is 12 residues long. Trimming took off 0 bases at V and 8 bases at J, with 7 bases between the two ends. The germline V gene has CDR1 SGDLS and CDR2 YYNGEE. CDR3 coding DNA: TGTGCCAGCAGCGTAGCTGCAGGTACGCAGTATTTT. Amino acids: CASSVAAGTQYF.

The rearrangement links TRBV28 to TRBJ1-5, with 7 bases lining up with TRBD1. V dropped 7 bases and J dropped 4; count of bases not matched to a gene: 4. CDR1 and CDR2 from the germline V gene are MDHEN and SYDVKM. The CDR3 is 13 residues long. CDR3 DNA sequence: TGTGCCAGCACTACAGGGGTTAATCAGCCCCAGCATTTT. Translation gives CASTTGVNQPQHF.

Comments on this clone: Other DNA sequences in this specimen translate into the identical CDR3. This chain uses TRBV9 with TRBJ2-1; D gene ambiguous. The germline gives CDR1 SGDLS, CDR2 YYNGEE. V lost 0 bases, J lost 3 bases, and 7 bases lay in between. CDR3 length equals 14 residues. This CDR3 reads CASSVAGSYNEQFF. As DNA, the CDR3 is TGTGCCAGCAGCGTAGCTGGCAGCTACAATGAGCAGTTCTTC.

This clone showed up many times. J is TRBJ2-7 and V is TRBV13; D perhaps matches TRBD1 (6 bases). CDR3 length: 15 amino acids. V was shortened by 5 bases and J by 3 bases, with 17 bases between the two germline ends. Germline assignment: CDR1 PRHDT and CDR2 FYEKMQ (reference sequence). CDR3 loop: CASSNSLTGRYEQYF. The DNA for the CDR3 is TGTGCCAGCAGCAATTCTTTAACAGGGCGCTACGAGCAGTACTTC.

This chain links TRBV14 with TRBJ1-4, with no clear D. CDR1 and CDR2 (germline): SGHDN, FVKESK. The CDR3 is 18 amino acids. Deletions cut 1 base from V and 0 bases from J, with 15 bases between. CDR3 nucleotide sequence: TGTGCCAGCAGCCAAGTTCACGGGGTAACCGCAACTAATGAAAAACTGTTTTTT. Translating it yields CASSQVHGVTATNEKLFF.